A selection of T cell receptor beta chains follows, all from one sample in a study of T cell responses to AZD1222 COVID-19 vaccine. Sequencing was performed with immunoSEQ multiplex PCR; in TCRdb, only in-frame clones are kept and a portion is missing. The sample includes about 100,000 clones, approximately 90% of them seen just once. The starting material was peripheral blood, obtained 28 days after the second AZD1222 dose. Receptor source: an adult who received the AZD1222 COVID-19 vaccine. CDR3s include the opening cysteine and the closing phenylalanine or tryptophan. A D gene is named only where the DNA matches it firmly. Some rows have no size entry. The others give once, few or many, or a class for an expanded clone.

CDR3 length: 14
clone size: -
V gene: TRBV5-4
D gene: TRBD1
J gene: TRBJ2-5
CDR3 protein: CASTSGGARETQYF
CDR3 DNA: TGTGCCAGCACCTCAGGGGGCGCCCGTGAGACCCAGTACTTC

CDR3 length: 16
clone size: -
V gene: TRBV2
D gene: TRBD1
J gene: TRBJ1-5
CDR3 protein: CASSDRDRASNQPQHF
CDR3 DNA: TGTGCCAGCAGTGACAGAGACAGGGCTAGCAATCAGCCCCAGCATTTT

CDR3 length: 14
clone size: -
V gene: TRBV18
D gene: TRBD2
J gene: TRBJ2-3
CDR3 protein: CASSPQGGTDTQYF
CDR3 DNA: TGTGCCAGCTCACCTCAGGGAGGGACAGATACGCAGTATTTT

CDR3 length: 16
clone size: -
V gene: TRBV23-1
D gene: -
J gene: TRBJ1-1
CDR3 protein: CASSQAWGGPQTEAFF
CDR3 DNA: TGCGCCAGCAGTCAAGCCTGGGGGGGACCGCAGACTGAAGCTTTCTTT

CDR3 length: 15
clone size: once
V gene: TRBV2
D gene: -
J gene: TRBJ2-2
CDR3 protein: CASSTSGHNTGELFF
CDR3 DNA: TGTGCCAGCAGTACCTCGGGACACAACACCGGGGAGCTGTTTTTT

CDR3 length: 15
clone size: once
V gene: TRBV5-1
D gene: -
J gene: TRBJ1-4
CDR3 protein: CASSLDLGEGEKLFF
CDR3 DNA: TGCGCCAGCAGCTTGGATTTGGGAGAAGGGGAAAAACTGTTTTTT

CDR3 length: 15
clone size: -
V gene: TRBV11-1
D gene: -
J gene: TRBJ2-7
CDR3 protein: CASSPGTVSSYEQYF
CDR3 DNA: TGTGCCAGCAGCCCCGGGACTGTTAGCTCCTACGAGCAGTACTTC

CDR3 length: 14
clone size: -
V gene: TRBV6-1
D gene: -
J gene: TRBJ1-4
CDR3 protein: CASSEAGRGEKLFF
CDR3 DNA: TGTGCCAGCAGTGAAGCGGGACGGGGCGAAAAACTGTTTTTT

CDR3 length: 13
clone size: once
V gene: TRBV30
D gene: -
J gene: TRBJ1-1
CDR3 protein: CAWSVGGSTEAFF
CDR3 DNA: TGTGCCTGGAGTGTAGGCGGGTCCACTGAAGCTTTCTTT

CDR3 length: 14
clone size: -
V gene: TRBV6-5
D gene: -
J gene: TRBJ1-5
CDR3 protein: CASSRDGDIQPQHF
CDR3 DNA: TGTGCCAGCAGCCGGGACGGCGACATTCAGCCCCAGCATTTT

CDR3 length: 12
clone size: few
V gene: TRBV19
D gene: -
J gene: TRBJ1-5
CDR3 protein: CASRMGAQPQHF
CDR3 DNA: TGTGCCAGTAGAATGGGAGCTCAGCCCCAGCATTTT

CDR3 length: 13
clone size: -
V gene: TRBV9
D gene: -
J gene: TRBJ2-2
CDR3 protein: CASSRDGTGELFF
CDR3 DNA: TGTGCCAGCAGTCGCGACGGTACCGGGGAGCTGTTTTTT

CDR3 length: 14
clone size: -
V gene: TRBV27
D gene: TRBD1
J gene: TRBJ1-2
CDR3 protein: CASSSIGQGRGYTF
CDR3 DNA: TGTGCCAGCAGTTCAATAGGACAGGGAAGGGGCTACACCTTC

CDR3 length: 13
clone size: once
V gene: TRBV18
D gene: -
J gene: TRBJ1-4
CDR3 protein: CASSPLDTEKLFF
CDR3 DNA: TGTGCCAGCTCACCTTTGGACACTGAAAAACTGTTTTTT

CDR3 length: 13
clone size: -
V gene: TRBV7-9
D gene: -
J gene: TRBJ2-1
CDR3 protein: CASSLAGGNEQFF
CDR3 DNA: TGTGCCAGCAGCTTAGCAGGAGGAAATGAGCAGTTCTTC

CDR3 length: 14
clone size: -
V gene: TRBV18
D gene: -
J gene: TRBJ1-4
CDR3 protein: CASSPGRTNEKLFF
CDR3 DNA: TGTGCCAGCTCACCGGGGAGGACTAATGAAAAACTGTTTTTT

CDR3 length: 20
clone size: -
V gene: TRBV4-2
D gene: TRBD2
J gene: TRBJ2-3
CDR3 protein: CASSQDRGTSGKRGTDTQYF
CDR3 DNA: TGTGCCAGCAGCCAAGACAGGGGGACTAGCGGGAAGCGGGGCACAGATACGCAGTATTTT

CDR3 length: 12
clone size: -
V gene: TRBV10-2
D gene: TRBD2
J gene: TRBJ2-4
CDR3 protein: CASSGTGTSSSF
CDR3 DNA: TGCGCCAGCAGTGGGACCGGGACTAGCTCTTCTTTC

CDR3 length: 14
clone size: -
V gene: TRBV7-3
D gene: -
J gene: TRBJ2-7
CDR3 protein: CASSLTGTHNEQYF
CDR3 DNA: TGTGCCAGCAGCTTAACGGGGACACACAACGAGCAGTACTTC

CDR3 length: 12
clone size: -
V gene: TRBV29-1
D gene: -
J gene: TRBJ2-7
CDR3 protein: CSAVGSPYEQYF
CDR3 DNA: TGCAGCGCAGTAGGGTCGCCCTACGAGCAGTACTTC

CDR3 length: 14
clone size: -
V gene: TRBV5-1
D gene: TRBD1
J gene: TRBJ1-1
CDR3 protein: CASSSGGDRVEAFF
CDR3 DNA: TGCGCCAGCAGCTCCGGGGGTGACAGGGTTGAAGCTTTCTTT

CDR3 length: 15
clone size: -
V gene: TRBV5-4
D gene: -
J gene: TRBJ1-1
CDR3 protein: CASSWGVKPNTEAFF
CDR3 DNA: TGTGCCAGCAGCTGGGGGGTCAAACCGAACACTGAAGCTTTCTTT

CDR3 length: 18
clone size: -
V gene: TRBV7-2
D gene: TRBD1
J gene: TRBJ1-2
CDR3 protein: CASSLEIQGAATNYGYTF
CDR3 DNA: TGTGCCAGCAGCTTAGAGATACAGGGGGCAGCAACTAACTATGGCTACACCTTC

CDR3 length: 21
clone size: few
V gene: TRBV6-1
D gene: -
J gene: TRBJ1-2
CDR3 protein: CASSEALRAGWRAGANYGYTF
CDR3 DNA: TGTGCCAGCAGTGAAGCGCTTCGGGCAGGGTGGAGGGCGGGAGCTAACTATGGCTACACCTTC

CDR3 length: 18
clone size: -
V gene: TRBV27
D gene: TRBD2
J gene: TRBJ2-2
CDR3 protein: CASSSELTSGALSGELFF
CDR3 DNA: TGTGCCAGCAGTTCCGAACTAACTAGCGGGGCCCTCTCCGGGGAGCTGTTTTTT

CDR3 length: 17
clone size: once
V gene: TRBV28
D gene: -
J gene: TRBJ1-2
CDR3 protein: CASSSIKSEARYYGYTF
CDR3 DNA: TGTGCCAGCAGCTCAATTAAGTCGGAGGCCCGCTACTATGGCTACACCTTC

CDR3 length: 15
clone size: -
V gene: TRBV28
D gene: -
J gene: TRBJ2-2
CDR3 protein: CASSLSPRGTGELFF
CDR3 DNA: TGTGCCAGCAGTTTATCCCCCCGGGGGACCGGGGAGCTGTTTTTT

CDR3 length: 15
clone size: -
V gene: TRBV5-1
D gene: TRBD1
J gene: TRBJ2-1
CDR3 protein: CASSLAVDRGNEQFF
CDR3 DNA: TGCGCCAGCAGCTTGGCGGTGGACAGGGGTAATGAGCAGTTCTTC